A single sample is the source of the 6 T cell receptor beta chains below, sequenced in a study of metastatic and nonmetastatic thyroid tumors. MiXCR re-clonotyped the PCR reads for TCRdb. Found here are tens of thousands of clones, around 20% of them singletons; the top ten hold under 9%. No patient received treatment before thyroid surgery. The specimen was blood. These receptors all stem from a female donor with papillary thyroid cancer or a benign thyroid nodule (not recorded which). Some clones in this sample may be carry-over from other donors' samples.

This clone was seen at least ten times. V gene TRBV11-2 combines with J gene TRBJ2-1; D may be TRBD1 (6 bases). The germline gives CDR1 SGHAT, CDR2 FQNNGV. Trimming removed 0 bases at V and 0 bases at J, with 12 bases between. The CDR3 totals 17 residues. The CDR3 nucleotides are TGTGCCAGCAGCTTAGATAGGGGGTACCGCTCCTACAATGAGCAGTTCTTC. It encodes CASSLDRGYRSYNEQFF.

This clone was found many times. The V and J genes are TRBV20-1 and TRBJ2-5, with 7 bases that match TRBD2. Germline CDR1 and CDR2: DFQATT and SNEGSKA (reference sequence). The CDR3 contains 12 residues. Germline trimming cut 3 bases from V and 5 bases from J; bases unmatched to any gene: 3. This chain's CDR3 is CSASGGRETQYF. The CDR3 DNA is TGCAGTGCTAGCGGGGGGAGGGAGACCCAGTACTTC.

Many counts were recorded for this clone. The chain has TRBV4-1 and TRBJ2-3; tentative D call: TRBD2 (5 bases). V was pared by 0 bases and J by 6 bases, with 16 bases between. Germline V lookup: CDR1 MGHRA, CDR2 YSYEKL. The CDR3 is made up of 16 amino acids. In DNA form, the CDR3 reads TGCGCCAGCAGCCAAGATTTGGCGGCCGGGGTGGATACGCAGTATTTT. Translated: CASSQDLAAGVDTQYF.

This clone occurred many times. The chain couples TRBV3-1 to TRBJ2-1; D assignment may be TRBD1 or TRBD2 (5 bases each). Germline loops: CDR1 LGHDT, CDR2 YNNKEL (reference sequence). The CDR3 spans 13 residues. Trimming stripped 6 bases from V and 5 bases from J, with 11 bases between. The chain's CDR3 is CASSPGANNEQFF. CDR3 coding DNA: TGTGCCAGCAGTCCCGGGGCTAACAATGAGCAGTTCTTC.

V is TRBV10-1 and J is TRBJ2-7, with 7 bases lining up with TRBD2. Germline V gene data show CDR1 as WNHNN and CDR2 as SYGVQD (reference sequence). The CDR3 spans 14 residues. Trimming cost V 5 bases and J 5 bases; bases outside gene matches: 9. This CDR3 reads CASSKRTSSDEQYF. CDR3 nucleotides: TGCGCCAGCAGTAAAAGGACTAGTTCTGACGAGCAGTACTTC.

This chain joins TRBV12-3 or TRBV12-4 and TRBJ2-3; unclear D gene. The CDR3 extends over 15 amino acids. The germline V and J ends were trimmed by 7 bases and 2 bases, with 16 bases remaining between them. CDR3 loop: CASTTERAATDTQYF. For the CDR3, the DNA is TGTGCCAGCACCACGGAAAGGGCAGCCACAGATACGCAGTATTTT.